This T cell receptor (beta chain) was sequenced in a study of T cells expressing NK-cell markers. The V gene's germline CDR1 is DFQATT and CDR2 SNEGSKA (reference sequence). The CDR3 runs 13 residues. One entry per CDR3 protein, without DNA, is what TCRdb gives after re-calling the 5' RACE reads. In total, the table holds over 200,000 distinct CDR3 sequences. V usage is TRBV20-1 and J usage is TRBJ2-3. The source is a man aged 18-30 years in good health. Material for sequencing was blood T cells: a sorted CD56 or NKG2C T cell subset, CD4+ or CD8+ T cells, or bulk PBMC T cells (not recorded which). This chain's CDR3 is CSARVLAGYTQYF.